Presented here are 6 T cell receptor beta chains from one specimen sequenced in a study of T cells in Graves' hyperthyroidism and ophthalmopathy. RNA transcripts were the template for amplifying TCR beta CDR3 regions. TCR CDR3 regions were first amplified by RT-PCR with HTBI primers. A single record per CDR3 protein comes from TCRdb applying MiXCR to the multiplex PCR reads. The table lists 30,000 to 35,000 distinct CDR3 sequences, around 53% of them singletons. Material: blood. The source of these receptors is a woman aged 40 to 55 with Graves' ophthalmopathy.

In its sample, this clonotype was seen once. The rearrangement joins TRBV20-1 to TRBJ2-1, with D possibly being TRBD1 (6 bases). The V end was cut by 6 bases, the J end by 8 bases, with 14 bases between. Germline CDR1 is DFQATT and CDR2 is SNEGSKA (reference sequence). CDR3 length equals 12 residues. The DNA for the CDR3 is TGCAGTGCGTACTCAAACAGGGATGAGCAGTTCTTC. Translated, it gives CSAYSNRDEQFF.

This clonotype has only one observation. The chain employs TRBV5-1 and TRBJ2-7, with 7 bases identical to TRBD1. The CDR3 runs 15 residues. Germline V gives CDR1 SGHRS, CDR2 YFSETQ. J gave up 3 bases and V 3 bases, and 9 bases lay outside the gene matches. The CDR3 protein is CASSSLQGQNYEQYF. In nucleotides, the CDR3 is TGCGCCAGCAGCTCGCTCCAGGGACAGAACTACGAGCAGTACTTC.

The chain couples TRBV7-9 to TRBJ1-5; maybe TRBD1 (6 bases). From germline, CDR1 is SEHNR and CDR2 FQNEAQ (reference sequence). The CDR3 consists of 14 residues. The germline V and J ends were trimmed by 1 base and 11 bases, with 15 bases remaining between them. CDR3 amino acids: CASSLDREMETQHF. The CDR3 DNA sequence: TGTGCCAGCAGCTTAGACAGGGAAATGGAGACCCAGCATTTT.

The rearrangement joins TRBV5-1 to TRBJ1-4; D is perhaps TRBD1 (6 bases). Germline lookup yields CDR1 SGHRS and CDR2 YFSETQ. V lost 0 bases to trimming and J lost 4 bases, with 22 bases between them. The CDR3 consists of 19 residues. The CDR3 coding sequence is TGCGCCAGCAGCTTGGCCCCAGGGGCTTTGGGACTGGATAATGAAAAACTGTTTTTT. Amino acids: CASSLAPGALGLDNEKLFF.

This clonotype was detected ten times or more. The chain combines TRBV6-6 with TRBJ2-7; TRBD2 matches 7 bases. This CDR3 has 16 residues. CDR1 is MNHNY, CDR2 SVGAGI, per germline (reference sequence). The junction had 13 bases not matched to a gene; V was cut back by 5 bases and J by 3 bases. CDR3 bases: TGTGCCAGCAGTGCCCCGACTAGCCGTCTACACTACGAGCAGTACTTC. Its translation is CASSAPTSRLHYEQYF.

This clonotype was observed at least ten times. The chain joins TRBV27 to TRBJ1-1, with D unclear. This CDR3 region has 12 residues. V lost 2 bases and J 8 bases, leaving 9 bases between the germline ends. Germline assignment: CDR1 MNHEY and CDR2 SMNVEV (reference sequence). This chain's CDR3 is CASSLVGREAFF. Written as DNA, the CDR3 is TGTGCCAGCAGTTTAGTGGGTAGGGAAGCTTTCTTT.